A single sample gave rise to the 17 T cell receptor beta chains below, sequenced in a study of T cell responses to AZD1222 COVID-19 vaccine. Clones were read by immunoSEQ multiplex PCR, and TCRdb kept only the in-frame ones, dropping some. The sample consists of over 50,000 clones, approximately 88% of them appearing once. The starting material was peripheral blood, obtained 28 days after the second AZD1222 dose. The receptors come from an adult who received the AZD1222 COVID-19 vaccine.

The chain links TRBV7-8 to TRBJ2-1; 9 bases are a match to TRBD2. Germline lookup yields CDR1 SGHVS and CDR2 FQNEAQ. The CDR3 is 15 amino acids. Germline trimming cut 5 bases from V and 0 bases from J; bases unmatched to any gene: 2. The CDR3 nucleotides read TGTGCCAGCAGCCCGGGACTAGCCTCCTACAATGAGCAGTTCTTC. This gives the protein CASSPGLASYNEQFF.

The chain carries TRBV9 and TRBJ2-5; the match to TRBD2 covers 9 bases. Germline CDR1 and CDR2: SGDLS and YYNGEE. The CDR3 runs 14 residues. V shed 4 bases, J shed 5 bases, and the junction held 6 bases outside the gene matches. The CDR3, as DNA: TGTGCCAGCAGCCCTCGCCTAGCGGGGGAGACCCAGTACTTC. This codes for CASSPRLAGETQYF.

This chain joins TRBV27 and TRBJ1-2, with 8 positions matching TRBD1. J gave up 1 base and V 5 bases, and 9 bases lay outside the gene matches. Germline CDR1 MNHEY, CDR2 SMNVEV (reference sequence). The CDR3 sequence is 16 residues long. The CDR3 protein is CASSPAGQGVNYGYTF. The CDR3 DNA reads as TGTGCCAGCAGTCCCGCCGGACAGGGCGTTAACTATGGCTACACCTTC.

This chain uses TRBV28 with TRBJ2-3; D not resolved. Germline-derived CDR1 and CDR2 are MDHEN and SYDVKM. The CDR3 totals 18 residues. Trimming took 2 bases from V and 3 from J, leaving 21 bases between them. The CDR3 coding sequence is TGTGCCAGCAGTTTAAGCCGTGGGTTGGGGTCAAATACAGATACGCAGTATTTT. Protein product: CASSLSRGLGSNTDTQYF.

This chain links TRBV5-6 with TRBJ2-7; D may be TRBD1 (5 bases). Trimming took 1 base from V and 3 from J, leaving 8 bases between them. The CDR3 is made up of 13 amino acids. Germline V gene sequence: CDR1 SGHDT, CDR2 YYEEEE. The CDR3 reads CASSLRGGYEQYF. DNA of the CDR3: TGTGCCAGCAGCTTGAGGGGCGGCTACGAGCAGTACTTC.

The sample holds one count of this clone. CDR3 in DNA: TGTGCCAGCAGCTTCTTTACTCAGGAGAGGCAGTTCTTC. Amino acids: CASSFFTQERQFF. This chain connects TRBV11-3 to TRBJ2-1, with D uncertain. CDR3 size: 13 residues. The germline V gene encodes CDR1 SGHNT and CDR2 YENEEA. The V gene lost 3 bases and the J gene lost 12 bases, with 15 bases spanning the gap.

The chain links TRBV7-2 to TRBJ1-4; D ambiguous. The germline gives CDR1 SGHTA, CDR2 FQGNSA. This CDR3 has 17 residues. The V end was cut by 1 base, the J end by 0 bases, with 12 bases between. The CDR3: CASSLGVGRATNEKLFF. CDR3 sequence (DNA): TGTGCCAGCAGCTTAGGGGTTGGGAGGGCAACTAATGAAAAACTGTTTTTT.

The chain employs TRBV7-2 and TRBJ1-4; a possible D gene is TRBD1 (5 bases). CDR1 and CDR2 from the germline V gene are SGHTA and FQGNSA. Trimming took 6 bases from V and 1 from J, leaving 12 bases between them. This CDR3 region has 15 residues. This chain's CDR3 is CASRTGLLTNEKLFF. DNA for the CDR3: TGTGCCAGCAGAACGGGGCTTTTAACTAATGAAAAACTGTTTTTT. Full variable domain (missing parts from reference TRBV7-2 and TRBJ1-4): GAGVSQSPSNKVTEKGKDVELRCDPISGHTALYWYRQSLGQGLEFLIYFQGNSAPDKSGLPSDRFSAERTGGSVSTLTIQRTQQEDSAVYLCASRTGLLTNEKLFFGSGTQLSVL.

The CDR3 region has the DNA TGTGCCAGCAGTGACTCTGCGGAGGGGGCGGGCAATGAGCAGTTCTTC. It yields the protein CASSDSAEGAGNEQFF. The chain recombines TRBV6-4 with TRBJ2-1; D possibly corresponds to TRBD1 (7 bases). This CDR3 spans 16 amino acids. V lost 0 bases and J lost 6, with 15 bases in between. Germline values: CDR1 MRHNA, CDR2 SNTAGT.

The chain links TRBV5-1 to TRBJ2-1; TRBD2 might be the D (6 bases). Deletions cut 0 bases from V and 8 bases from J, with 12 bases between. Per germline, CDR1 SGHRS and CDR2 YFSETQ. The CDR3 is 14 residues long. The CDR3 region is CASSLGDSTDEQFF. The CDR3 DNA reads as TGCGCCAGCAGCTTGGGGGACTCGACGGATGAGCAGTTCTTC. The full variable domain, its missing parts supplied by reference TRBV5-1 and TRBJ2-1, is KAGVTQTPRYLIKTRGQQVTLSCSPISGHRSVSWYQQTPGQGLQFLFEYFSETQRNKGNFPGRFSGRQFSNSRSEMNVSTLELGDSALYLCASSLGDSTDEQFFGPGTRLTVL.

The chain recombines TRBV7-9 with TRBJ2-7; no reliable D call. V was cut by 5 bases and J by 5 bases, with 13 bases left in between. The CDR3 has 13 residues. In germline, CDR1 is SEHNR, CDR2 FQNEAQ (reference sequence). CDR3 in amino acids: CASSRTAIHEQYF. For the CDR3, the DNA is TGTGCCAGCAGCCGCACGGCGATACACGAGCAGTACTTC. The full variable domain, rest sourced from reference TRBV7-9 and TRBJ2-7, is DTGVSQNPRHKITKRGQNVTFRCDPISEHNRLYWYRQTLGQGPEFLTYFQNEAQLEKSRLLSDRFSAERPKGSFSTLEIQRTEQGDSAMYLCASSRTAIHEQYFGPGTRLTVT.

The rearrangement links TRBV10-3 to TRBJ1-1, with D uncertain. This CDR3 spans 17 amino acids. Germline CDR1 and CDR2: ENHRY and SYGVKD. V dropped 0 bases and J dropped 3 bases, with 17 bases sitting between them. In DNA form, the CDR3 reads TGTGCCATCAGTGAGTCGTCAGCGCAGATCGGGGACACTGAAGCTTTCTTT. Protein: CAISESSAQIGDTEAFF.

This clone was seen a handful of times. The chain employs TRBV4-1 and TRBJ2-7, with 9 positions matching TRBD2. CDR1 is MGHRA, CDR2 YSYEKL, per germline. V lost 4 bases to trimming and J lost 0 bases; unmatched junction nucleotides: 10. This CDR3 is built from 17 residues. The CDR3 region is CASSPRPSGTSSYEQYF. The CDR3, as DNA: TGCGCCAGCAGCCCCCGGCCTAGCGGGACCAGCTCCTACGAGCAGTACTTC.

In the case of this clone: Other DNA sequences in this sample translate to the same CDR3. The chain links TRBV3-1 (or the pseudogene TRBV3-2) to TRBJ1-1; D is unclear. The CDR3 length is 12 residues. V was clipped by 2 bases and J by 2 bases, with 3 bases between them. Germline CDR1 reads LGHDT; CDR2 reads YNNKEL (reference sequence). DNA for the CDR3: TGTGCCAGCAGCCAATCTAACACTGAAGCTTTCTTT. This sequence encodes CASSQSNTEAFF.

The V call is TRBV5-4, the J call TRBJ2-3; a weak D match, TRBD2 (6 bases). The CDR3 covers 14 residues. V lost 4 bases, J lost 6 bases, and 15 bases lay in between. CDR1 is SGHNT and CDR2 is YYREEE in the germline V gene (reference sequence). This CDR3 is CASSRSGVQDTQYF. The CDR3 DNA follows: TGTGCCAGCAGCCGTAGCGGAGTCCAGGATACGCAGTATTTT. The full variable domain, rest sourced from reference TRBV5-4 and TRBJ2-3, is ETGVTQSPTHLIKTRGQQVTLRCSSQSGHNTVSWYQQALGQGPQFIFQYYREEENGRGNFPPRFSGLQFPNYSSELNVNALELDDSALYLCASSRSGVQDTQYFGPGTRLTVL.

The chain combines TRBV7-8 with TRBJ2-1; 9 bases line up with TRBD2. Germline CDR1 is SGHVS and CDR2 is FQNEAQ. The trim removed 1 base at V and 2 bases at J, leaving 3 bases unmatched. The CDR3 is 16 amino acids. The CDR3 nucleotides read TGTGCCAGCAGCTTAGTGGCTAGCGGGACCTACAATGAGCAGTTCTTC. Its protein product is CASSLVASGTYNEQFF.

The CDR3 DNA reads as TGTGCCAGCAGCCCGCGGGGAGGGAGTTACTACGAGCAGTACTTC. Amino acid sequence: CASSPRGGSYYEQYF. The chain links TRBV7-2 to TRBJ2-7, with 7 bases lining up with TRBD2. V lost 5 bases, J lost 3 bases, and 10 bases stayed unmatched. Germline V lookup: CDR1 SGHTA, CDR2 FQGNSA. The CDR3 contains 15 residues.